This paragraph covers one T cell receptor (beta chain) sequence. The antigen remains unidentified. These data are taken from a study of T cell responses to AZD1222 COVID-19 vaccine. Study-wide points: When two AZD1222 doses had been given, Spike-specific TCR breadth and depth rose. Among the donors, most were white British and more were female, and clonal diversity was possibly underestimated. Reportedly, nearly half the spike-specific TCRs target unmutated variant regions.

Samples with a second dose at about 4 or about 12 weeks were pooled together. Germline values: CDR1 MNHNY, CDR2 SVGAGI (reference sequence). This CDR3 contains 13 residues. V lost 5 bases, J lost 5 bases, and 5 bases stayed unmatched. The assay was immunoSEQ multiplex PCR, and TCRdb's table has in-frame clones only and misses some. Of approximately 150,000 clones listed, more than 90% are singletons. This sample comprised peripheral blood, obtained 28 days after the second AZD1222 dose. The clonotype comes from an adult who received the AZD1222 COVID-19 vaccine. The rearrangement joins TRBV6-6 to TRBJ2-7; 8 nucleotides line up with TRBD1. The CDR3 here is CASSRDRYDEQYF. CDR3 DNA: TGTGCCAGCAGTCGGGACAGGTACGACGAGCAGTACTTC.